This T cell receptor (beta chain) was recorded in a study of T cell repertoires in cytomegalovirus infection. Across the study: Indicated by public TCR beta signatures were CMV infection and matching HLA type. Study results and limitations: HLA-C-restricted, CMV-specific TCR beta clonotypes were dominant ex vivo. Cumulative frequency (of public TCR beta family members) identified carriers of CMV plus the relevant HLA.

V was clipped by 6 bases and J by 0 bases, with 17 bases between them. This CDR3 contains 17 residues. This clonotype was counted a few times. The antigen is undetermined. A single record per CDR3 protein comes from TCRdb applying MiXCR to the reads. The top ten clones hold 15% to 20% of a sample with about 230,000 distinct CDR3 sequences, approximately 24% of them seen once. This receptor was taken from a human donor in good health (CMV status not recorded). Some clones in this sample may be carry-over from other donors' samples. The chain uses TRBV12-3 or TRBV12-4 and TRBJ2-2; possible D gene TRBD1, 6 bases. Sequencing used CD8+ T cells from PBMCs. This CDR3 is CASSRPQGQANTGELFF. In DNA form, the CDR3 reads TGTGCCAGCAGCCGTCCCCAGGGGCAGGCGAACACCGGGGAGCTGTTTTTT.